This is a list of T cell receptor beta chains from one sample in a study of T-cell reconstitution after alpha-beta-depleted transplantation in children. TCRdb reprocessed the PCR reads via MiXCR and lists one record per CDR3 protein. The sample includes approximately 290,000 distinct CDR3 sequences, around 10% of them seen just once. The sequencing used peripheral blood, collected 180 days after TCRalphabeta/CD19-depleted stem cell transplant. The receptors shown here come from a male patient between 2 and 15 years old who had a stem cell transplant for chronic granulomatous disease, so the T cells may come from the graft donor. The CDR3 runs from the conserved cysteine through the conserved F or W.

cdr3_length j_call v_call cdr3_aa
15 TRBJ1-1 TRBV6-1 CASSPIRKRNTEAFF
18 TRBJ1-5 TRBV12-3/TRBV12-4 CASSLADRGLYSNQPQHF
12 TRBJ2-3 TRBV3-1 CASSQLTDTQYF
13 TRBJ2-4 TRBV29-1 CSVEGRQKNIQYF
17 TRBJ2-1 TRBV12-3/TRBV12-4 CASSPSIGPSSYNEQFF
14 TRBJ2-5 TRBV7-6 CASSLGGGAETQYF
14 TRBJ1-2 TRBV27 CASSSPVRATGYTF
16 TRBJ1-3 TRBV7-8 CASSLERGTPGNTIYF
15 TRBJ2-1 TRBV5-1 CASSPRGSSYNEQFF
14 TRBJ2-7 TRBV12-3/TRBV12-4 CASSLDSFPLEQYF
13 TRBJ2-7 TRBV12-3/TRBV12-4 CASRRTGEYEQYF
15 TRBJ1-1 TRBV12-3/TRBV12-4 CASIKSWDRNTEAFF
18 TRBJ1-2 TRBV15 CATSSPGQGSQGNYGYTF
12 TRBJ2-7 TRBV29-1 CSVLTPKLGQYF
17 TRBJ2-2 TRBV7-2 CASSLVGEGANTGELFF
11 TRBJ2-7 TRBV11-2 CASSLVAEQYF
15 TRBJ2-2 TRBV6-1 CASKQAGEVAGELFF
15 TRBJ1-1 TRBV20-1 CSASPIITGGTEAFF
22 TRBJ2-7 TRBV7-3 CASSLTQTDSWRGEIQGYEQYF
14 TRBJ1-6 TRBV10-3 CATHLDSNNSPLHF
13 TRBJ2-7 TRBV12-3/TRBV12-4 CASSPPGTSKQYF
14 TRBJ1-3 TRBV12-3/TRBV12-4 CASLGVGAGNTIYF
15 TRBJ1-4 TRBV19 CASSMVAEGNEKLFF
15 TRBJ2-1 TRBV11-1 CASSFRDRSYNEQFF